The subject of this entry is one T cell receptor (beta chain). What it binds is not known. TCRdb itself ran the 5' RACE reads through MiXCR, one entry per CDR3 protein. Of some 210,000 distinct CDR3 sequences listed, around 25% are singletons. This record belongs to a study of T-cell memory formation after mild COVID-19. Points from the study as a whole: CD4+ bias marked clones expanding day 15 to 37, unlike balanced contracting clones.

Germline values: CDR1 SGHRS, CDR2 YFSETQ. The CDR3 has 14 residues. The ends were cut back, 7 bases at V and 0 bases at J, with 13 bases in the middle. Material: PBMCs or a T cell subset sorted from them (not recorded which). This sequence joins TRBV5-1 and TRBJ2-5, with D perhaps matching TRBD1 or TRBD2 (7 bases each). This TCR was recovered from an adult woman who had mild COVID-19 (a few samples of this study predate the infection). Cell type and time point are not known. In DNA, the CDR3 is TGCGCCAGCGGGGGGGGGACAGACCAAGAGACCCAGTACTTC. Protein sequence: CASGGGTDQETQYF.